The sequence of this T cell receptor beta chain was determined in a study of blood T cell repertoires in COVID-19. Turning to the study itself: Researchers got acute and convalescent COVID-19 samples from the United States, Italy and Spain. PBMCs, B-cell-depleted T cells, or T cells were the source of the cDNA or gDNA that made up the material.

Germline assignment: CDR1 MNHEY and CDR2 SVGAGI. The ends lost 7 bases at V and 7 bases at J; junction bases unmatched: 10. This CDR3 is built from 14 residues. Source study methods: Nucleated cell number was recorded as an estimate derived from reference gene primer amplification. TCRdb's table, derived via immunoSEQ multiplex PCR, lists solely in-frame clones and lacks some. V and J calls and clone size follow that table, whereas D and trimming were derived from the DNA. The data show about 74,000 clones, with roughly 90% seen just once and 1.4% to 1.5% held by the top ten. Sequencing used peripheral blood. The chain carries TRBV6-5 and TRBJ1-5; 7 bases match TRBD1. The receptor's source is a man aged 45-65 years with acute or convalescent COVID-19. DNA for the CDR3: TGTGCCAGCACCGACAGGGTTGAAGGACAGCCCCAGCATTTT. Translated, it gives CASTDRVEGQPQHF.